These 14 T cell receptor beta chains share one sample of origin, sequenced in a study of T cells in Graves' hyperthyroidism and ophthalmopathy. There were TCR beta CDR3 regions amplified from RNA transcripts. The primer set for the first-round RT-PCR of the TCR CDR3 was HTBI. TCRdb reprocessed the multiplex PCR reads with MiXCR, giving one entry per CDR3 protein. Of more than 550,000 distinct CDR3 sequences listed, around 20% are singletons. Material for sequencing was blood. These receptors originate from a woman in her forties or fifties with Graves' hyperthyroidism that later progressed to Graves' ophthalmopathy.

The chain combines TRBV6-1 with TRBJ1-6; no clear D. Trimming shortened V by 6 bases and J by 9 bases, and 15 bases separated the two germline ends. Germline CDR1 and CDR2: MNHNS and SASEGT. The CDR3 is made up of 14 amino acids. The CDR3, as DNA: TGTGCCAGCAGCGGGCTGCCTGGGGTTTCACCCCTCCACTTT. It yields the protein CASSGLPGVSPLHF.

This clonotype was detected many times. The V call is TRBV7-8, the J call TRBJ2-1, with a tentative D call TRBD2 (5 bases). Looked up from germline, CDR1 is SGHVS and CDR2 is FQNEAQ. V was pared by 4 bases and J by 0 bases, with 13 bases between. The CDR3 runs 16 residues. CDR3 sequence (DNA): TGTGCCAGCAGCTCCACGGGGATAAGCTCCTACAATGAGCAGTTCTTC. It yields the protein CASSSTGISSYNEQFF. Full variable domain (outside the CDR3, taken from reference TRBV7-8 and TRBJ2-1): GAGVSQSPRYKVAKRGQDVALRCDPISGHVSLFWYQQALGQGPEFLTYFQNEAQLDKSGLPSDRFFAERPEGSVSTLKIQRTQQEDSAVYLCASSSTGISSYNEQFFGPGTRLTVL.

In this sample, this clonotype turned up many times. Here the CDR3 reads CATSSRTGGTGELFF. The CDR3, as DNA: TGCGCCACCTCCTCCCGGACAGGAGGCACCGGGGAGCTGTTTTTT. V usage is TRBV5-1 and J usage is TRBJ2-2, with 7 bases fitting TRBD1. CDR1 is SGHRS and CDR2 is YFSETQ in the germline V gene. The V and J ends lost 9 bases and 4 bases, in that order; junction bases with no gene match: 12. The length of the CDR3 is 15 residues.

The V and J genes are TRBV11-1 and TRBJ1-1; D perhaps matches TRBD1 (6 bases). Between the trimmed V and J ends, which lost 10 bases and 0 bases, there was a span of 18 bases. From germline, CDR1 is SGHAT and CDR2 FQDESV (reference sequence). The CDR3 loop spans 15 amino acids. CDR3 DNA sequence: TGTGCCACCTCTGACAGGAGATACATGAACACTGAAGCTTTCTTT. Its protein is CATSDRRYMNTEAFF.

This clonotype was found many times. V and J are TRBV6-1 and TRBJ2-1, with D hard to call. Trimming took 3 bases from V and 6 from J, leaving 24 bases between them. This CDR3 is 18 amino acids long. The V gene's germline CDR1 is MNHNS and CDR2 SASEGT. CDR3 DNA sequence: TGTGCCAGCAGTGATAGGTCTCTGGTCTCTGACAAGGGCAATGAGCAGTTCTTC. The encoded protein is CASSDRSLVSDKGNEQFF.

In this sample, this clonotype turned up a few times. This sequence joins TRBV29-1 and TRBJ2-1; 8 bases fit TRBD2. CDR1 is SQVTM and CDR2 is ANQGSEA in the germline V gene. Unmatched junction bases numbered 13, after V lost 6 bases and J lost 9 bases. The CDR3 contains 14 residues. The CDR3 sequence is CSVAESGGFAEQFF. The CDR3 region has the DNA TGCAGCGTAGCAGAAAGCGGGGGTTTCGCTGAGCAGTTCTTC.

Concerning this clonotype: This may arise from a read error, as a much more abundant clone is one base away. The V call is TRBV12-3 or TRBV12-4, the J call TRBJ1-1, with no clear D. The CDR3 contains 12 residues. V dropped 7 bases and J dropped 4 bases, with 10 bases sitting between them. The CDR3 loop is CASTGVSTEAFF. The DNA for the CDR3 is TGTGCCAGCACTGGGGTTTCCACTGAAGCTTTCTTT.

This clonotype was detected only a few times. This chain joins TRBV7-3 and TRBJ2-5, with TRBD2 as a possible D gene (7 bases). Germline CDR1 SGHTA, CDR2 FQGTGA. The CDR3 spans 17 residues. Trimming stripped 0 bases from V and 5 bases from J, with 19 bases between. This chain's CDR3 is CASSLTGGYGGLETQYF. CDR3 bases: TGTGCCAGCAGCTTAACGGGGGGATACGGGGGGCTCGAGACCCAGTACTTC. Based on the CDR3 plus reference TRBV7-3 and TRBJ2-5, the full variable domain is GAGVSQTPSNKVTEKGKYVELRCDPISGHTALYWYRQSLGQGPEFLIYFQGTGAADDSGLPNDRFFAVRPEGSVSTLKIQRTERGDSAVYLCASSLTGGYGGLETQYFGPGTRLLVL.

This clonotype has a count of ten or more. CDR3 in DNA: TGCGCCAGCAGCTTTCTGGTCGGGTCCACAGATACGCAGTATTTT. Translating gives CASSFLVGSTDTQYF. V usage is TRBV5-1 and J usage is TRBJ2-3; D is unclear. CDR1 is SGHRS and CDR2 is YFSETQ in the germline V gene. The CDR3 is 15 residues long. Deletions cut 2 bases from V and 2 bases from J, with 12 bases between.

There are many counts of this clonotype. CDR3 sequence (DNA): TGTGCCTGGACCGGGAGCAGGGCCGGCACCGGGGAGCTGTTTTTT. It yields the protein CAWTGSRAGTGELFF. This rearrangement joins TRBV30 to TRBJ2-2; D is possibly TRBD2 (6 bases). The CDR3 has 15 residues. The ends were cut back, 4 bases at V and 4 bases at J, with 16 bases in the middle. In germline, CDR1 is GTSNPN, CDR2 SVGIG (reference sequence).

The genes are TRBV6-4 and TRBJ2-4; 8 positions match TRBD2. The length of the CDR3 is 13 residues. Germline lookup yields CDR1 MRHNA and CDR2 SNTAGT. V lost 5 bases, J lost 9 bases, and 6 bases stayed unmatched. The CDR3 DNA is TGTGCCAGCAGTCCCTCGGGGGGGAGCATTCAGTACTTC. It specifies CASSPSGGSIQYF.

V usage is TRBV10-3 and J usage is TRBJ2-1; 8 nucleotides agree with TRBD1. From germline, CDR1 is ENHRY and CDR2 SYGVKD. The CDR3 totals 16 residues. Trimming removed 2 bases from V and 1 base from J; junction bases left unmatched: 4. The CDR3 spells CAISETRTGSYNEQFF. The CDR3 DNA sequence: TGTGCCATCAGTGAGACCCGGACAGGGTCCTACAATGAGCAGTTCTTC.

This rearrangement joins TRBV12-3 or TRBV12-4 to TRBJ1-5; the D gene is possibly TRBD1 (5 bases). V was clipped by 6 bases and J by 7 bases, with 10 bases between them. This CDR3 comprises 12 residues. CDR3 residues: CASRQRDQPQHF. CDR3 DNA sequence: TGTGCCAGCAGACAACGGGACCAGCCCCAGCATTTT.

The chain's CDR3 is CASSTDREGEAFF. Written as DNA, the CDR3 is TGTGCCAGTAGTACGGACAGGGAGGGAGAAGCTTTCTTT. The chain is built from TRBV19 and TRBJ1-1; the match to TRBD1 covers 8 bases. This CDR3 is built from 13 residues. V lost 4 bases, J lost 8 bases, and 6 bases stayed unmatched. Germline assignment: CDR1 LNHDA and CDR2 SQIVND (reference sequence).